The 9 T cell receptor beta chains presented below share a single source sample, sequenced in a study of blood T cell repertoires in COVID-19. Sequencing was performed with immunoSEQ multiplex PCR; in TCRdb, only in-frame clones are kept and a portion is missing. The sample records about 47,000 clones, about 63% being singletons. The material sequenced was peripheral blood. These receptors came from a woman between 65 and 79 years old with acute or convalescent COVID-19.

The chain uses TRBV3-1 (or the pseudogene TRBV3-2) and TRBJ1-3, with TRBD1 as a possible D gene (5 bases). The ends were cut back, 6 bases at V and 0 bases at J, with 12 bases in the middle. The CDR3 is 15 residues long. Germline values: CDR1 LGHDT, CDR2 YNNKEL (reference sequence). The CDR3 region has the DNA TGTGCCAGCAGTGGAGACAGACGCTCTGGAAACACCATATATTTT. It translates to CASSGDRRSGNTIYF.

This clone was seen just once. CDR3 sequence (DNA): TGTGCCAGTATAAGGCAACAGGGCGGCGCCGGGGAGCTGTTTTTT. Protein: CASIRQQGGAGELFF. The chain links TRBV19 to TRBJ2-2; tentatively, D is TRBD1 (6 bases). Trimming removed 7 bases from V and 6 bases from J, with 18 bases in between. This CDR3 contains 15 residues. Per germline, CDR1 LNHDA and CDR2 SQIVND (reference sequence). Based on the CDR3 plus reference TRBV19 and TRBJ2-2, the full variable domain is DGGITQSPKYLFRKEGQNVTLSCEQNLNHDAMYWYRQDPGQGLRLIYYSQIVNDFQKGDIAEGYSVSREKKESFPLTVTSAQKNPTAFYLCASIRQQGGAGELFFGEGSRLTVL.

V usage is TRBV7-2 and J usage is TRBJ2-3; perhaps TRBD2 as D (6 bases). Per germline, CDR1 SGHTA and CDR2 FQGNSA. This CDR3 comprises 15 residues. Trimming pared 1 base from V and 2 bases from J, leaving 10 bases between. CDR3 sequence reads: CASSLGSSDTDTQYF. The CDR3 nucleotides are TGTGCCAGCAGCTTAGGGTCTAGCGACACAGATACGCAGTATTTT.

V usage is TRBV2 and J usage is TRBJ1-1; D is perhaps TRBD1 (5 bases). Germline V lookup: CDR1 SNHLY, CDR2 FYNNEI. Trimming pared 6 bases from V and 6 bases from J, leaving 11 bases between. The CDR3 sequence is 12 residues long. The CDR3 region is CASSPTAPEAFF. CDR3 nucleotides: TGTGCCAGCAGCCCGACAGCCCCTGAAGCTTTCTTT.

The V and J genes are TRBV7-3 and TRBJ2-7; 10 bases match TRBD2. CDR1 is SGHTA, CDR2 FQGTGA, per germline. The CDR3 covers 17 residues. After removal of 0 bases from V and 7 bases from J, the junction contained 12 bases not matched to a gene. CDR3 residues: CASSLTWASGRSREQYF. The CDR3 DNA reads TGTGCCAGCAGCTTAACGTGGGCTAGCGGGAGATCCAGGGAGCAGTACTTC. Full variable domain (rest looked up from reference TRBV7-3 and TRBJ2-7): GAGVSQTPSNKVTEKGKYVELRCDPISGHTALYWYRQSLGQGPEFLIYFQGTGAADDSGLPNDRFFAVRPEGSVSTLKIQRTERGDSAVYLCASSLTWASGRSREQYFGPGTRLTVT.

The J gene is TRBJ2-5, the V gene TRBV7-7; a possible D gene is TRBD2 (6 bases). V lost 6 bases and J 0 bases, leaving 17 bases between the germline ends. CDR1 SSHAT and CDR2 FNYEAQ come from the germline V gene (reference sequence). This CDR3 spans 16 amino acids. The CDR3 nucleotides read TGTGCCAGCAGTCCCGGTACGGGAGCGTACCAAGAGACCCAGTACTTC. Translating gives CASSPGTGAYQETQYF.

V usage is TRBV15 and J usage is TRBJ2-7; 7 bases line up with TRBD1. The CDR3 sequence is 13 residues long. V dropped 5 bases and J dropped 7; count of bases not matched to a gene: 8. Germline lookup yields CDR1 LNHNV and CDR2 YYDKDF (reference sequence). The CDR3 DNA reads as TGTGCCACCAGCCTAGAGGGGGCCGGGGAGCAGTACTTC. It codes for CATSLEGAGEQYF.

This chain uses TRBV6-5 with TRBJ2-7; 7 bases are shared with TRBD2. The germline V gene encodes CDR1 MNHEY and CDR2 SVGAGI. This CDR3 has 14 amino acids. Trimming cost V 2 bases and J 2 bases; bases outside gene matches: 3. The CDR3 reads CASSYRGGAYEQYF. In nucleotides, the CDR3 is TGTGCCAGCAGTTACCGTGGGGGGGCCTACGAGCAGTACTTC.

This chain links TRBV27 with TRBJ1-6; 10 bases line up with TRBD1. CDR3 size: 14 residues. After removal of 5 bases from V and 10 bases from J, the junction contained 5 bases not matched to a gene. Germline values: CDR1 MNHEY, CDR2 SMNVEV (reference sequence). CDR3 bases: TGTGCCAGCAGTCGACAGGGGGCAGGCTCACCCCTCCACTTT. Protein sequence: CASSRQGAGSPLHF.